Following are 25 T cell receptor gamma chains from one sample sequenced in a study of gamma-delta T cells after stem cell transplantation. With CATT, TCRdb re-called clones from the RT-PCR reads. The repertoire has about 1,700 gamma-chain clones, about 20% of them found once; the top ten carry under 9%. The sequencing input was gamma-delta T cells. The receptors derive from a human donor. It is not recorded whose cells these are; they may come from a transplant donor.

The V gene is TRGV4, the J gene TRGJ1 or TRGJ2. The CDR3 runs to 14 residues. V lost 0 bases and J lost 1; bases outside the gene matches: 3. Germline CDR1 reads EGSTGY; CDR2 reads YDSYTSSV. CDR3 DNA: TGTGCCACCTGGGATGGGCGCAATTATTATAAGAAACTCTTT. Translation: CATWDGRNYYKKLF.

The rearrangement links TRGV3 to TRGJ1 or TRGJ2. The germline gives CDR1 VTNTFY, CDR2 YDVSTARD (reference sequence). With 0 bases clipped from V and 3 bases from J, the junction kept 8 bases outside the gene matches. The CDR3 is made up of 15 amino acids. In DNA, the CDR3 is TGTGCCACCTGGGACAGGCCAACCTTTTATTATAAGAAACTCTTT. Translation gives CATWDRPTFYYKKLF.

A few counts support this clone. The genes are TRGV4 and TRGJ1 or TRGJ2. With 6 bases clipped from V and 2 bases from J, the junction kept 4 bases outside the gene matches. Germline V gives CDR1 EGSTGY, CDR2 YDSYTSSV. The CDR3 is made up of 12 amino acids. CDR3 bases: TGTGCCACCTGGCGGGATTATTATAAGAAACTCTTT. Translation gives CATWRDYYKKLF.

This chain joins TRGV4 and TRGJ1 or TRGJ2. Germline lookup yields CDR1 EGSTGY and CDR2 YDSYTSSV. The CDR3 has 13 residues. After removal of 4 bases from V and 5 bases from J, the junction contained 8 bases not matched to a gene. CDR3 bases: TGTGCCACCTGGGACCACTTAAATTATAAGAAACTCTTT. It encodes CATWDHLNYKKLF.

This clone was counted a few times. One junction end does not reproduce the germline sequence, and a read error may be involved. This chain uses TRGV3 with TRGJ1 or TRGJ2. This CDR3 contains 13 residues. CDR1 and CDR2 (germline): VTNTFY, YDVSTARD (reference sequence). Here the CDR3 reads CAAWDRLSYKKLF. As DNA, the CDR3 is TGTGCCGCCTGGGACAGGCTTAGTTATAAGAAACTCTTT.

The J gene is TRGJ1 or TRGJ2, the V gene TRGV4. The CDR3 covers 15 residues. J was trimmed by 6 bases and V by 0 bases; bases with no gene match: 11. Looked up from germline, CDR1 is EGSTGY and CDR2 is YDSYTSSV. The DNA of the CDR3 is TGTGCCACCTGGGATGGGCTTAAAAGGGGTTATAAGAAACTCTTT. Translating it yields CATWDGLKRGYKKLF.

Sample share makes this clone medium-sized. The genes are TRGV2 and TRGJP2. Germline CDR1 and CDR2: EGSNGY and YDSYNSKV. The V gene end was trimmed by 0 bases and the J gene end by 3 bases; junction bases not matched to a gene: 4. The CDR3 contains 15 residues. The DNA for the CDR3 is TGTGCCACCTGGGACGGGCCCGGTAGTGATTGGATCAAGACGTTT. Translation: CATWDGPGSDWIKTF.

Notes on this clone: A much larger clone is a single base away; this may be a read error. The chain carries TRGV5 and TRGJ1 or TRGJ2. V was clipped by 6 bases and J by 3 bases; unmatched bases: 11. The CDR3 is made up of 14 amino acids. CDR1 and CDR2 (germline): VINAFY, YDVSNSKD. In DNA form, the CDR3 reads TGTGCCACCTGGAGGGGCACGGGTTATTATAAGAAACTCTTT. This encodes CATWRGTGYYKKLF.

Regarding this clone: With a much larger clone just one base away, this may be a read error. This chain connects TRGV5 to TRGJ1 or TRGJ2. V was pared by 3 bases and J by 6 bases, with 11 bases of the junction left unmatched. Germline CDR1 VINAFY, CDR2 YDVSNSKD. The CDR3 runs to 14 residues. The CDR3 DNA sequence: TGTGCCACCTGGGACCGCCTCGCCCCTTATAAGAAACTCTTT. Its translation is CATWDRLAPYKKLF.

This chain connects TRGV4 to TRGJ1 or TRGJ2. CDR3 length: 13 amino acids. Germline assignment: CDR1 EGSTGY and CDR2 YDSYTSSV. V gave up 2 bases and J gave up 3 bases; unmatched junction bases: 4. CDR3 nucleotides: TGTGCCACCTGGGATGTTACTTATTATAAGAAACTCTTT. Translating it yields CATWDVTYYKKLF.

In this sample, this clone is large. The CDR3 DNA follows: TGTGCCACCTGGGACAGGTTATATAGTAGTGATTGGATCAAGACGTTT. The encoded protein is CATWDRLYSSDWIKTF. The J gene is TRGJP2, the V gene TRGV3. Germline V gene sequence: CDR1 VTNTFY, CDR2 YDVSTARD (reference sequence). The trim removed 0 bases at V and 0 bases at J, leaving 4 bases unmatched. The CDR3 totals 16 residues.

By sample fraction, this clone is large. The sample holds other DNA sequences that translate to the same CDR3. This chain connects TRGV4 to TRGJ1 or TRGJ2. V lost 0 bases, J lost 4 bases, and 3 bases stayed unmatched. The germline CDR1 and CDR2 sequences are EGSTGY and YDSYTSSV. The CDR3 covers 13 residues. CDR3 DNA sequence: TGTGCCACCTGGGATGGGCTGTATTATAAGAAACTCTTT. Amino acid sequence: CATWDGLYYKKLF.

This clone turned up a few times. The chain combines TRGV8 with TRGJ1 or TRGJ2. V was pared by 11 bases and J by 1 base, with 2 bases of the junction left unmatched. Germline V gives CDR1 VENAVY, CDR2 YDSYNSRV. The CDR3 consists of 10 residues. The CDR3: CAINYYKKLF. Written as DNA, the CDR3 is TGTGCCATAAATTATTATAAGAAACTCTTT.

In regard to this clone: A much larger clone differs by one base, so this may be a read error. The chain carries TRGV4 and TRGJ1 or TRGJ2. CDR1 is EGSTGY and CDR2 is YDSYTSSV in the germline V gene. J gave up 14 bases and V 0 bases, and 10 bases lay outside the gene matches. This CDR3 is 12 amino acids long. CDR3 protein: CATWDGLGVELF. For the CDR3, the DNA is TGTGCCACCTGGGATGGGCTCGGTGTGGAACTCTTT.

This chain connects TRGV2 to TRGJ1 or TRGJ2. The CDR3 extends over 12 amino acids. After removal of 8 bases from V and 0 bases from J, the junction contained 4 bases not matched to a gene. CDR1 and CDR2 (germline): EGSNGY, YDSYNSKV. CDR3 sequence (DNA): TGTGCCACCTATTCGAATTATTATAAGAAACTCTTT. Amino acid sequence: CATYSNYYKKLF.

The gene calls are TRGV8 and TRGJ1 or TRGJ2. After removal of 3 bases from V and 0 bases from J, the junction contained 5 bases not matched to a gene. The germline gives CDR1 VENAVY, CDR2 YDSYNSRV. CDR3 size: 14 residues. The CDR3 protein is CATWDPVNYYKKLF. The CDR3 DNA reads as TGTGCCACCTGGGATCCCGTGAATTATTATAAGAAACTCTTT.

This clone was seen more than once but under ten times. The chain recombines TRGV4 with TRGJ1 or TRGJ2. The CDR3 is 11 amino acids. Per germline, CDR1 EGSTGY and CDR2 YDSYTSSV. With 0 bases clipped from V and 12 bases from J, the junction kept 5 bases outside the gene matches. CDR3 bases: TGTGCCACCTGGGATGGGCGGGCGAAACTCTTT. Translation gives CATWDGRAKLF.

This clone was seen a few times. A junction boundary mismatches the germline segment, possibly from a read error. The chain combines TRGV4 with TRGJ1 or TRGJ2. CDR1 and CDR2 (germline): EGSTGY, YDSYTSSV. This CDR3 has 14 amino acids. CDR3 DNA sequence: TGTGCCACCTGGGATGGGCCAGGTTATTATAAGAAACTCTTC. Its protein product is CATWDGPGYYKKLF.

This clone showed up just a few times. A read error may produce the germline difference seen at one junction end. Different DNA sequences within this sample yield the same CDR3. The chain has TRGV3 and TRGJ1 or TRGJ2. CDR1 is VTNTFY, CDR2 YDVSTARD, per germline (reference sequence). The CDR3 contains 13 residues. This CDR3 reads CATWDRPEYKKLF. As DNA, the CDR3 is TGCGCCACCTGGGACAGGCCGGAGTATAAGAAACTCTTT.

Comment on this clone: This may stem from a read error, because a much larger clone lies one nucleotide away. Different DNA sequences within this sample yield the same CDR3. The chain carries TRGV9 and TRGJP. CDR1 is GITISATS, CDR2 ISYDGTV, per germline (reference sequence). The CDR3 is 17 amino acids. CDR3 region: CALWEIQEKLGKKIKVF. The CDR3 nucleotides are TGTGCCTTGTGGGAGATCCAGGAGAAGTTGGGCAAAAAAATCAAGGTATTC.

In its sample, this clone was seen a few times. J is TRGJP2 and V is TRGV3. There are 15 residues in the CDR3. V lost 0 bases and J lost 2; bases outside the gene matches: 3. Germline CDR1 is VTNTFY and CDR2 is YDVSTARD (reference sequence). CDR3 sequence: CATWDRESSDWIKTF. The CDR3 DNA is TGTGCCACCTGGGACAGGGAGAGTAGTGATTGGATCAAGACGTTT.

The V gene is TRGV4, the J gene TRGJ1 or TRGJ2. The germline V gene encodes CDR1 EGSTGY and CDR2 YDSYTSSV. The CDR3 extends over 14 amino acids. Trimming cost V 0 bases and J 7 bases; bases outside gene matches: 9. The CDR3 DNA reads as TGTGCCACCTGGGATGGGCCTAATCTCTATAAGAAACTCTTT. It translates to CATWDGPNLYKKLF.

With respect to this clone: The junction does not match germline at one end; this may be a read error. The chain links TRGV4 to TRGJP. This CDR3 has 17 residues. CDR1 and CDR2 from the germline V gene are EGSTGY and YDSYTSSV. The CDR3 nucleotides read TGTGCCACCTGGGATGGGCGGCAGGAGTTGGGCAAAAAAATCAAGGTATTT. Its translation: CATWDGRQELGKKIKVF.

With respect to this clone: A read error is possible here, since a much larger clone lies one base away. The chain joins TRGV3 to TRGJ1 or TRGJ2. Germline loops: CDR1 VTNTFY, CDR2 YDVSTARD (reference sequence). This CDR3 is built from 12 residues. CDR3 loop: CATWDPYYKKLF. CDR3 sequence (DNA): TGTGCCACCTGGGACCCTTATTATAAGAAGCTCTTT.

The genes are TRGV4 and TRGJ1 or TRGJ2. Germline CDR1 reads EGSTGY; CDR2 reads YDSYTSSV. This CDR3 has 14 residues. Unmatched junction bases numbered 8, after V lost 0 bases and J lost 6 bases. CDR3 nucleotide sequence: TGTGCCACCTGGGATGGGCCTGGGGGTTATAAGAAACTCTTT. This codes for CATWDGPGGYKKLF.